The T cell receptor beta chain under discussion was sequenced for a study of T-cell reconstitution after alpha-beta-depleted transplantation in children. Notes on the study in general: Several hundred expanded graft clones reportedly supplied alpha-beta T cells about two months after transplant. Diversity and T-cell counts at one year after transplant derived mostly from new T cells. From surviving recipient T cells and thymic progenitors came the high day-60 TCRbeta diversity observed in some patients.

On this clonotype itself: As yet, its antigen is unknown.

This CDR3 is built from 16 residues. Germline V lookup: CDR1 LGHDT, CDR2 YNNKEL (reference sequence). V was trimmed by 3 bases and J by 2 bases, leaving 16 bases between them. Unique molecular identifiers featured in how the TCRbeta library was prepared. TCRdb processed the PCR reads anew with MiXCR; each CDR3 protein has one entry. The profile shows around 90,000 distinct CDR3 sequences, 15% to 19% of them singletons. The chain combines TRBV3-1 with TRBJ1-2; no firm D call. The starting material was PBMCs, mostly from graft donor cells, obtained 180 days after TCRalphabeta/CD19-depleted stem cell transplant. The TCR was taken from a male patient under 10 years old who had a stem cell transplant for acute lymphoblastic leukemia, so the T cells may come from the graft donor. CDR3 nucleotide sequence: TGTGCCAGCAGCCACCCAGGACGACTCTTGAACTATGGCTACACCTTC. Translating it yields CASSHPGRLLNYGYTF. Variable domain in full (rest from reference TRBV3-1 and TRBJ1-2): DTAVSQTPKYLVTQMGNDKSIKCEQNLGHDTMYWYKQDSKKFLKIMFSYNNKELIINETVPNRFSPKSPDKAHLNLHINSLELGDSAVYFCASSHPGRLLNYGYTFGSGTRLTVV.